Below are 8 T cell receptor beta chains sequenced from a single sample in a study of blood T cell repertoires in COVID-19. Repertoires were generated with immunoSEQ multiplex PCR, while TCRdb's copy carries only in-frame clones and drops some. Among under 200,000 clones listed, about 88% were seen once. The sequencing input was peripheral blood. Receptors were obtained from a man between 60 and 75 years old with COVID-19, enrolled during active disease.

J is TRBJ1-1 and V is TRBV7-3; possible D gene TRBD1, 6 bases. This CDR3 contains 14 residues. Trimming took 4 bases from V and 2 from J, leaving 11 bases between them. From germline, CDR1 is SGHTA and CDR2 FQGTGA. This CDR3 reads CASSYRGGNTEAFF. The DNA for the CDR3 is TGTGCCAGCAGCTATCGAGGGGGTAACACTGAAGCTTTCTTT.

The chain recombines TRBV4-3 with TRBJ2-7; TRBD2 is a possible D gene (6 bases). Germline V gives CDR1 LGHNA, CDR2 YSLEER. Trimming removed 3 bases from V and 6 bases from J, with 15 bases in between. The CDR3 extends over 14 amino acids. The CDR3 DNA is TGCGCCAGCAGCCAGGACTATGCAGGGATCGAGCAGTACTTC. Translated, it gives CASSQDYAGIEQYF.

The rearrangement joins TRBV4-2 to TRBJ1-5; TRBD1 is a possible D gene (5 bases). The CDR3 loop spans 16 amino acids. Trimming removed 1 base from V and 4 bases from J, with 14 bases in between. In germline, CDR1 is LGHNA, CDR2 YNFKEQ. CDR3 sequence: CASSQGTYGGNQPQHF. The CDR3 DNA reads TGTGCCAGCAGCCAAGGGACATACGGGGGAAATCAGCCCCAGCATTTT.

As for this clone: Other DNA sequences in this sample translate to the same CDR3. This chain links TRBV30 with TRBJ1-4; 10 nucleotides match TRBD1. V dropped 5 bases and J dropped 7; count of bases not matched to a gene: 4. The CDR3 contains 13 residues. The germline V gene has CDR1 GTSNPN and CDR2 SVGIG (reference sequence). The CDR3 protein is CAWGGQGSEKLFF. The CDR3 DNA sequence: TGTGCCTGGGGGGGACAGGGGTCTGAAAAACTGTTTTTT.

This clone was found once. The rearrangement joins TRBV5-1 to TRBJ2-7; no firm D call. The CDR3 contains 14 residues. Germline values: CDR1 SGHRS, CDR2 YFSETQ. V was trimmed by 0 bases and J by 2 bases, leaving 9 bases between them. The CDR3 DNA is TGCGCCAGCAGCTTGGTTGTCGGAGCCTACGAGCAGTACTTC. Translated: CASSLVVGAYEQYF.

The chain uses TRBV15 and TRBJ1-1, with 12 positions matching TRBD1. The germline V gene has CDR1 LNHNV and CDR2 YYDKDF (reference sequence). The trim removed 1 base at V and 8 bases at J, leaving 2 bases unmatched. The CDR3 sequence is 14 residues long. CDR3 sequence reads: CATSRGDRGPEAFF. CDR3 coding DNA: TGTGCCACCAGCAGAGGGGACAGGGGGCCCGAAGCTTTCTTT.

This clone was recorded a few times. The V gene is TRBV7-9, the J gene TRBJ1-4; possibly TRBD1 for D (6 bases). The CDR3 loop spans 15 amino acids. Trimming removed 1 base from V and 8 bases from J, with 14 bases in between. The germline CDR1 and CDR2 sequences are SEHNR and FQNEAQ (reference sequence). For the CDR3, the DNA is TGTGCCAGCAGCTTAGAGCAGGGGATAAAAGAAAAACTGTTTTTT. Its translation: CASSLEQGIKEKLFF.

The CDR3 nucleotides are TGTGCCAGCAGCTCCGACAGGAATTCACCCCTCCACTTT. Protein product: CASSSDRNSPLHF. The rearrangement joins TRBV7-9 to TRBJ1-6; D may be TRBD1 (6 bases). The CDR3 contains 13 residues. V lost 4 bases and J 7 bases, leaving 8 bases between the germline ends. Per the germline V gene, CDR1 is SEHNR and CDR2 is FQNEAQ (reference sequence).